This T cell receptor (beta chain) appears in the sequencing data of a study of PD-L1 blockade in urothelial cancer. Germline CDR1 SGHRS, CDR2 YFSETQ. The CDR3 contains 16 residues. Trimming cost V 0 bases and J 4 bases; bases outside gene matches: 6. Generated by immunoSEQ multiplex PCR, the TCRdb table keeps only in-frame clones and is missing some. The data contain 17,000 or so clones, about 90% of them singletons. The receptor was derived from a man aged 50 or older with urothelial cancer. The specimen comprised PBMCs, sampled around atezolizumab (anti-PD-L1) treatment. This chain connects TRBV5-1 to TRBJ2-2; TRBD1 agrees at 7 bases. CDR3 loop: CASSLEGGAFTGELFF. The CDR3 DNA reads TGCGCCAGCAGCTTGGAAGGGGGCGCATTCACCGGGGAGCTGTTTTTT.